One sample yielded the 17 T cell receptor beta chains listed below, sequenced in a study of cytomegalovirus exposure and HLA in healthy donors. The PCR contained 60 Vbeta and 13 Jbeta primers. Assay: immunoSEQ multiplex PCR; the TCRdb copy retains only in-frame clones and omits some. The sample consists of approximately 200,000 clones, approximately 79% of them appearing once. The specimen sequenced was PBMCs. These receptors were obtained from a woman between 18 and 30 years old in good health and CMV-seronegative.

The rearrangement links TRBV6-6 to TRBJ1-1, with TRBD1 matching 8 bases. Germline CDR1 reads MNHNY; CDR2 reads SVGAGI (reference sequence). J was trimmed by 5 bases and V by 5 bases; bases with no gene match: 13. The CDR3 extends over 16 amino acids. CDR3 DNA sequence: TGTGCCAGCAGTAAAACAGGGGGGAGACAGGGGACTGAAGCTTTCTTT. As protein: CASSKTGGRQGTEAFF.

This chain uses TRBV27 with TRBJ2-3, with 7 bases matching TRBD2. Per the germline V gene, CDR1 is MNHEY and CDR2 is SMNVEV (reference sequence). The CDR3 has 17 amino acids. The V and J ends lost 4 bases and 8 bases, in that order; junction bases with no gene match: 18. The CDR3 DNA reads TGTGCCAGCAGTTCCCCCCGAGGACTAGGCCGGGAAGGTACGCAGTATTTT. As protein: CASSSPRGLGREGTQYF.

The chain carries TRBV10-2 and TRBJ1-1; 9 nucleotides match TRBD1. The V gene end was trimmed by 5 bases and the J gene end by 10 bases; junction bases not matched to a gene: 8. Germline V gene sequence: CDR1 WSHSY, CDR2 SAAADI. The CDR3 runs to 13 residues. The DNA for the CDR3 is TGCGCCAGCAGTAGACAGGGGGGGCTGTCAGCTTTCTTT. It codes for CASSRQGGLSAFF.

The J gene is TRBJ1-6, the V gene TRBV27; D is perhaps TRBD1 (5 bases). The CDR3 is made up of 13 amino acids. The germline CDR1 and CDR2 sequences are MNHEY and SMNVEV (reference sequence). Trimming took 4 bases from V and 13 from J, leaving 14 bases between them. CDR3 amino acids: CASSSGSLVPLHF. The CDR3 nucleotides are TGTGCCAGCAGTTCAGGGTCTTTAGTCCCCCTCCACTTT.

This clone came up once. The chain employs TRBV30 and TRBJ1-4, with D possibly TRBD1 on 5 matching bases. CDR1 is GTSNPN, CDR2 SVGIG, per germline (reference sequence). Trimming stripped 3 bases from V and 0 bases from J, with 20 bases between. The CDR3 extends over 18 amino acids. CDR3 sequence (DNA): TGTGCCTGGAGGCACCGGCAGGGTCGGATTGCAACTAATGAAAAACTGTTTTTT. Its translation: CAWRHRQGRIATNEKLFF.

The V and J genes are TRBV6-4 and TRBJ2-1, with D maybe TRBD2 (6 bases). The CDR3 runs 15 residues. Germline-derived CDR1 and CDR2 are MRHNA and SNTAGT. V was clipped by 6 bases and J by 5 bases, with 17 bases between them. This CDR3 is CASSVEGNINNEQFF. The CDR3 DNA is TGTGCCAGCAGCGTGGAGGGGAACATCAACAATGAGCAGTTCTTC.

This sequence joins TRBV9 and TRBJ2-1; 8 bases are shared with TRBD2. V shed 3 bases, J shed 1 base, and the junction held 12 bases outside the gene matches. CDR1 and CDR2 from the germline V gene are SGDLS and YYNGEE. The CDR3 is made up of 18 amino acids. The CDR3, as DNA: TGTGCCAGCAGCGAGACCCCCGGGCGGGGGGCGTCCTACAATGAGCAGTTCTTC. Protein product: CASSETPGRGASYNEQFF.

This sequence joins TRBV10-3 and TRBJ1-2; no reliable D call. Looked up from germline, CDR1 is ENHRY and CDR2 is SYGVKD. V dropped 8 bases and J dropped 7 bases, with 11 bases sitting between them. The CDR3 runs to 11 residues. CDR3 in amino acids: CAIGEGSGYTF. The DNA of the CDR3 is TGTGCCATCGGGGAGGGATCTGGCTACACCTTC.

V usage is TRBV9 and J usage is TRBJ1-1, with 8 bases that match TRBD1. The germline V gene encodes CDR1 SGDLS and CDR2 YYNGEE. CDR3 size: 15 residues. V gave up 0 bases and J gave up 0 bases; unmatched junction bases: 1. CDR3 residues: CASSVEGQVNTEAFF. CDR3 nucleotides: TGTGCCAGCAGCGTAGAGGGACAGGTGAACACTGAAGCTTTCTTT. The full variable domain, rest sourced from reference TRBV9 and TRBJ1-1, is DSGVTQTPKHLITATGQRVTLRCSPRSGDLSVYWYQQSLDQGLQFLIQYYNGEERAKGNILERFSAQQFPDLHSELNLSSLELGDSALYFCASSVEGQVNTEAFFGQGTRLTVV.

Notes on this clone: Additional DNA sequences in this sample encode the identical CDR3. The CDR3 DNA sequence: TGTGCCAGCAGTACAGGGGGTAACTATGGCTACACCTTC. This sequence encodes CASSTGGNYGYTF. The V call is TRBV6-1, the J call TRBJ1-2, with 8 nucleotides matching TRBD1. The V and J ends lost 5 bases and 1 base, in that order; junction bases with no gene match: 0. There are 13 residues in the CDR3. The V gene's germline CDR1 is MNHNS and CDR2 SASEGT.

CDR3 nucleotide sequence: TGCAGCGTTAACAGGGGTAAGAACACTGAAGCTTTCTTT. Its translation is CSVNRGKNTEAFF. The rearrangement links TRBV29-1 to TRBJ1-1; 7 bases agree with TRBD1. The CDR3 length is 13 residues. Germline-derived CDR1 and CDR2 are SQVTM and ANQGSEA. The V segment lost 5 bases and the J segment 1 base; nucleotides outside the gene matches: 4.

The V and J genes are TRBV5-1 and TRBJ2-1; TRBD2 matches 7 bases. After removal of 1 base from V and 8 bases from J, the junction contained 12 bases not matched to a gene. Germline CDR1 reads SGHRS; CDR2 reads YFSETQ. The CDR3 contains 16 residues. This CDR3 reads CASSLPRTRESHEQFF. The DNA for the CDR3 is TGCGCCAGCAGCTTGCCCAGGACGCGGGAGAGCCATGAGCAGTTCTTC. Complete variable domain (other parts from reference TRBV5-1 and TRBJ2-1): KAGVTQTPRYLIKTRGQQVTLSCSPISGHRSVSWYQQTPGQGLQFLFEYFSETQRNKGNFPGRFSGRQFSNSRSEMNVSTLELGDSALYLCASSLPRTRESHEQFFGPGTRLTVL.

This clone was found a few times. The chain combines TRBV27 with TRBJ2-5; 7 nucleotides match TRBD1. This CDR3 region has 15 residues. Looked up from germline, CDR1 is MNHEY and CDR2 is SMNVEV (reference sequence). V lost 2 bases and J lost 5; bases outside the gene matches: 8. Here the CDR3 reads CASSLIGGGLETQYF. CDR3 sequence (DNA): TGTGCCAGCAGTTTAATAGGGGGCGGTTTGGAGACCCAGTACTTC.

CDR3 bases: TGTGCCAGACAAACACTTAACCGGGGCAATGAGCAGTTCTTC. Residues: CARQTLNRGNEQFF. The chain joins TRBV5-3 to TRBJ2-1, with TRBD2 as a possible D gene (5 bases). TRBV5-3 is placed among ORFs of uncertain function. This CDR3 is 14 amino acids long. Deletions cut 7 bases from V and 6 bases from J, with 17 bases between.

The chain carries TRBV14 and TRBJ1-1, with TRBD1 as a possible D gene (6 bases). V was cut by 1 base and J by 3 bases, with 18 bases left in between. From germline, CDR1 is SGHDN and CDR2 FVKESK. CDR3 length equals 17 residues. CDR3 residues: CASSQVGAAGVYTEAFF. CDR3 coding DNA: TGTGCCAGCAGCCAAGTGGGGGCGGCAGGCGTTTACACTGAAGCTTTCTTT.

The J gene is TRBJ2-1, the V gene TRBV12-1; TRBD2 is taken as the D call from the table, unchecked against the DNA. TRBV12-1 has pseudogene status. This CDR3 contains 17 residues. As DNA, the CDR3 is TGTGCCAGCAGCTTCGGGTCGCTAGCGGGGCTCAACAATGAGCAGTTCTTC. The encoded protein is CASSFGSLAGLNNEQFF.

This clone appeared a few times. This chain joins TRBV4-1 and TRBJ2-1; D is unclear. The germline CDR1 and CDR2 sequences are MGHRA and YSYEKL. The V end lost 0 bases, the J end lost 0 bases, and 6 bases lay between the germline ends. The CDR3 runs 15 residues. Here the CDR3 DNA reads TGCGCCAGCAGCCAAGATCCCCTCTCCTACAATGAGCAGTTCTTC. Translated: CASSQDPLSYNEQFF.